What follows are 26 T cell receptor beta chains derived from one specimen sequenced in a study of T cell responses to AZD1222 COVID-19 vaccine. TCRdb's copy holds only in-frame clones and misses some; the assay was immunoSEQ multiplex PCR. Altogether roughly 120,000 clones are present, roughly nine tenths being singletons, with the ten largest covering roughly 4.5%. The sample in question was peripheral blood, obtained on day 0 of AZD1222 vaccination. These receptors came from an adult in good health.

The rearrangement joins TRBV27 to TRBJ1-3, with a tentative D call TRBD1 (5 bases). Trimming took off 2 bases at V and 3 bases at J, with 8 bases between the two ends. Germline-derived CDR1 and CDR2 are MNHEY and SMNVEV (reference sequence). The CDR3 is 14 residues long. The CDR3 protein is CASSLAGIGNTIYF. The CDR3 DNA follows: TGTGCCAGCAGTTTAGCAGGGATTGGAAACACCATATATTTT.

This clone was detected many times. The gene calls are TRBV5-1 and TRBJ2-5, with 9 bases fitting TRBD1. The V gene's germline CDR1 is SGHRS and CDR2 YFSETQ. The CDR3 totals 17 residues. The V segment lost 3 bases and the J segment 3 bases; nucleotides outside the gene matches: 12. CDR3 DNA: TGCGCCAGCAGCTGGACAGGGGACGGTAGTAGGAAAGAGACCCAGTACTTC. As protein: CASSWTGDGSRKETQYF.

This chain links TRBV12-5 with TRBJ2-1; 9 positions agree with TRBD2. Germline loops: CDR1 LGHNT, CDR2 FRNRAP. This CDR3 contains 13 residues. V gave up 2 bases and J gave up 8 bases; unmatched junction bases: 1. CDR3 nucleotide sequence: TGTGCTAGTGGTTTGCGCGGGAGGGATGAGCAGTTCTTC. This translates into CASGLRGRDEQFF.

The chain carries TRBV5-1 and TRBJ1-3; the D gene is possibly TRBD1 (5 bases). Germline loops: CDR1 SGHRS, CDR2 YFSETQ. Trimming took 0 bases from V and 0 from J, leaving 10 bases between them. The CDR3 is 16 amino acids. CDR3 nucleotides: TGCGCCAGCAGCTTGGCGGGGGATAGCTCTGGAAACACCATATATTTT. Protein sequence: CASSLAGDSSGNTIYF.

The chain combines TRBV27 with TRBJ2-3; 9 nucleotides match TRBD2. In germline, CDR1 is MNHEY, CDR2 SMNVEV (reference sequence). V lost 6 bases, J lost 7 bases, and 11 bases stayed unmatched. The CDR3 is 15 amino acids. As DNA, the CDR3 is TGTGCCAGCAGACCGGGACTAGCCCCGAAGAATACGCAGTATTTT. Residues: CASRPGLAPKNTQYF.

The CDR3 DNA is TGCGCCAGCAGCTCTACACAGGGGGCGGCCTATGGCTACACCTTC. This codes for CASSSTQGAAYGYTF. The chain has TRBV5-1 and TRBJ1-2, with TRBD1 matching over 9 bases. This CDR3 region has 15 residues. Germline trimming cut 3 bases from V and 4 bases from J; bases unmatched to any gene: 7. Germline V gene data show CDR1 as SGHRS and CDR2 as YFSETQ. The whole variable domain, remainder taken from reference TRBV5-1 and TRBJ1-2, is KAGVTQTPRYLIKTRGQQVTLSCSPISGHRSVSWYQQTPGQGLQFLFEYFSETQRNKGNFPGRFSGRQFSNSRSEMNVSTLELGDSALYLCASSSTQGAAYGYTFGSGTRLTVV.

The rearrangement joins TRBV7-9 to TRBJ1-3; 7 nucleotides agree with TRBD1. This CDR3 is built from 15 residues. In germline, CDR1 is SEHNR, CDR2 FQNEAQ (reference sequence). V was clipped by 2 bases and J by 2 bases; unmatched bases: 3. CDR3 sequence: CASSLFQGAGNTIYF. The CDR3 nucleotides are TGTGCCAGCAGCTTATTTCAGGGGGCTGGAAACACCATATATTTT.

The chain combines TRBV3-1 (or the pseudogene TRBV3-2) with TRBJ1-1; 7 nucleotides line up with TRBD1. Germline CDR1 and CDR2: LGHDT and YNNKEL (reference sequence). With 1 base clipped from V and 7 bases from J, the junction kept 6 bases outside the gene matches. The CDR3 length is 14 residues. In DNA form, the CDR3 reads TGTGCCAGCAGCCAAGGTAGGGGGCTGAATGAAGCTTTCTTT. It encodes CASSQGRGLNEAFF.

CDR3 DNA: TGTGCCAGCAGCGTGAGCAGGGAAAGGAACTATGGCTACACCTTC. Protein sequence: CASSVSRERNYGYTF. V usage is TRBV9 and J usage is TRBJ1-2, with TRBD1 as a possible D gene (5 bases). CDR1 is SGDLS, CDR2 YYNGEE, per germline. The V end lost 2 bases, the J end lost 2 bases, and 13 bases lay between the germline ends. This CDR3 has 15 amino acids.

The V call is TRBV12-3 or TRBV12-4, the J call TRBJ2-5; unclear D gene. The CDR3 contains 13 residues. V was pared by 8 bases and J by 7 bases, with 17 bases between. The CDR3 sequence: CASVASRDRTQYF. The CDR3 DNA follows: TGTGCCAGCGTCGCTTCTAGAGACCGGACCCAGTACTTC.

The V gene is TRBV3-1 (or the pseudogene TRBV3-2), the J gene TRBJ2-1; 10 bases map to TRBD2. With V trimmed by 0 bases and J by 4 bases, 0 bases remained unmatched. Per germline, CDR1 LGHDT and CDR2 YNNKEL (reference sequence). The CDR3 is made up of 15 amino acids. The CDR3 DNA sequence: TGTGCCAGCAGCCAAGAGACTAGCGGGTACAATGAGCAGTTCTTC. Translating it yields CASSQETSGYNEQFF.

The V and J genes are TRBV10-3 and TRBJ1-6, with 7 bases that match TRBD1. V dropped 6 bases and J dropped 9; count of bases not matched to a gene: 11. Germline loops: CDR1 ENHRY, CDR2 SYGVKD. There are 15 residues in the CDR3. CDR3 DNA: TGTGCCATCAGGGACAGGCGAGACGAGGGTTCACCCCTCCACTTT. Translation gives CAIRDRRDEGSPLHF.

The CDR3 bases are TGTGCCATCAGTGACAGGGGAGGAGATCAGCCCCAGCATTTT. This codes for CAISDRGGDQPQHF. The chain carries TRBV10-3 and TRBJ1-5; TRBD1 might be the D (6 bases). The CDR3 spans 14 residues. The ends were cut back, 3 bases at V and 5 bases at J, with 11 bases in the middle. CDR1 is ENHRY, CDR2 SYGVKD, per germline.

The rearrangement links TRBV9 to TRBJ2-7, with D possibly matching TRBD1 (5 bases). Germline V gene data show CDR1 as SGDLS and CDR2 as YYNGEE. The CDR3 has 15 amino acids. The V and J ends lost 0 bases and 2 bases respectively, with 12 bases between them. The CDR3 loop is CASSVAIGAPYEQYF. CDR3 coding DNA: TGTGCCAGCAGCGTAGCCATAGGGGCGCCCTACGAGCAGTACTTC.

The chain recombines TRBV30 with TRBJ1-2; D might be TRBD1 (6 bases). The CDR3 is 14 amino acids. Trimming cost V 8 bases and J 3 bases, with 19 bases left between them. The germline CDR1 and CDR2 sequences are GTSNPN and SVGIG (reference sequence). CDR3 coding DNA: TGTGCCACCTGGAGGGGTGCAGGGGACTATGGCTACACCTTC. This codes for CATWRGAGDYGYTF.

V is TRBV5-1 and J is TRBJ2-3, with 9 positions matching TRBD2. Germline CDR1 is SGHRS and CDR2 is YFSETQ. Trimming took 0 bases from V and 2 from J; bases not matched to a gene: 1. The CDR3 runs 15 residues. The CDR3 region has the DNA TGCGCCAGCAGCTTGGGACTAGCGGCCACAGATACGCAGTATTTT. Amino acids: CASSLGLAATDTQYF.

A few counts support this clone. This chain joins TRBV23-1 and TRBJ2-7; D gene unclear. TRBV23-1 carries the ORF label, with uncertain function. V lost 10 bases and J lost 4, with 20 bases in between. The CDR3 length is 14 residues. CDR3 residues: CANLREGRAYEQYF. As DNA, the CDR3 is TGCGCCAACCTGCGAGAAGGTAGGGCGTACGAGCAGTACTTC.

The chain has TRBV5-6 and TRBJ1-4; 9 bases map to TRBD1. In germline, CDR1 is SGHDT, CDR2 YYEEEE. The CDR3 extends over 13 amino acids. V dropped 3 bases and J dropped 7; count of bases not matched to a gene: 1. Here the CDR3 reads CASSWDRAEKLFF. In DNA, the CDR3 is TGTGCCAGCAGCTGGGACAGGGCTGAAAAACTGTTTTTT.

The CDR3, as DNA: TGTGCCAGCAGCTTCCGGGACGCCAAAGAGACCCAGTACTTC. This translates into CASSFRDAKETQYF. The rearrangement joins TRBV11-2 to TRBJ2-5; the D call may be TRBD1 or TRBD2 (5 bases each). The CDR3 has 14 residues. V lost 3 bases, J lost 3 bases, and 11 bases lay in between. From germline, CDR1 is SGHAT and CDR2 FQNNGV. The entire variable domain, with the rest obtained from reference TRBV11-2 and TRBJ2-5, is as follows: EAGVAQSPRYKIIEKRQSVAFWCNPISGHATLYWYQQILGQGPKLLIQFQNNGVVDDSQLPKDRFSAERLKGVDSTLKIQPAKLEDSAVYLCASSFRDAKETQYFGPGTRLLVL.

V usage is TRBV5-3 and J usage is TRBJ2-1; 10 positions agree with TRBD1. TRBV5-3 is sorted into the ORF group, with uncertain function. This CDR3 comprises 16 residues. The trim removed 2 bases at V and 9 bases at J, leaving 11 bases unmatched. As DNA, the CDR3 is TGTGCCAGAAGCTTCCCCCGGGACAGGGGAATGAGTGAGCAGTTCTTC. Residues: CARSFPRDRGMSEQFF.

The gene calls are TRBV4-1 and TRBJ2-7; TRBD1 might be the D (6 bases). The CDR3 has 16 amino acids. Germline V gene data show CDR1 as MGHRA and CDR2 as YSYEKL. The V and J ends lost 3 bases and 6 bases respectively, with 21 bases between them. The CDR3 DNA sequence: TGCGCCAGCAGCCAGACTCCAGGGGTTACCAGCAGCGAGCAGTACTTC. Translated, it gives CASSQTPGVTSSEQYF.

The chain has TRBV7-3 and TRBJ1-3, with TRBD1 identical over 11 bases. The V gene's germline CDR1 is SGHTA and CDR2 FQGTGA. V was pared by 1 base and J by 0 bases, with 2 bases of the junction left unmatched. This CDR3 has 17 residues. CDR3 amino acids: CASSLMGTGGSGNTIYF. CDR3 bases: TGTGCCAGCAGCTTAATGGGGACAGGGGGCTCTGGAAACACCATATATTTT. Together with reference TRBV7-3 and TRBJ1-3, the CDR3 gives the full variable domain: GAGVSQTPSNKVTEKGKYVELRCDPISGHTALYWYRQSLGQGPEFLIYFQGTGAADDSGLPNDRFFAVRPEGSVSTLKIQRTERGDSAVYLCASSLMGTGGSGNTIYFGEGSWLTVV.

The rearrangement links TRBV14 to TRBJ2-3; D is tentatively TRBD1 or TRBD2 (5 bases each). CDR1 and CDR2 from the germline V gene are SGHDN and FVKESK. There are 17 residues in the CDR3. Trimming cost V 1 base and J 3 bases, with 17 bases left between them. The CDR3 is CASSQGGLRVRTDTQYF. The CDR3 coding sequence is TGTGCCAGCAGCCAAGGTGGACTCAGGGTGCGGACAGATACGCAGTATTTT.

J is TRBJ2-1 and V is TRBV9; TRBD2 matches 12 bases. The V segment lost 0 bases and the J segment 4 bases; nucleotides outside the gene matches: 2. Germline V gene sequence: CDR1 SGDLS, CDR2 YYNGEE. CDR3 size: 16 residues. CDR3 coding DNA: TGTGCCAGCAGCGTAGAGGGACTAGCGGGTTACAATGAGCAGTTCTTC. Encoded protein: CASSVEGLAGYNEQFF.

V and J are TRBV7-2 and TRBJ1-2, with 8 bases aligning to TRBD1. Trimming took 5 bases from V and 8 from J; bases not matched to a gene: 10. This CDR3 is built from 14 residues. Germline V gives CDR1 SGHTA, CDR2 FQGNSA. The CDR3 region is CASSPAGQGGGYTF. The CDR3 DNA reads TGTGCCAGCAGCCCCGCCGGACAGGGAGGCGGCTACACCTTC. The full variable domain, its missing parts supplied by reference TRBV7-2 and TRBJ1-2, is GAGVSQSPSNKVTEKGKDVELRCDPISGHTALYWYRQSLGQGLEFLIYFQGNSAPDKSGLPSDRFSAERTGGSVSTLTIQRTQQEDSAVYLCASSPAGQGGGYTFGSGTRLTVV.

The rearrangement links TRBV10-3 to TRBJ2-7; TRBD1 agrees at 7 bases. Germline V gene lookup returns CDR1 ENHRY and CDR2 SYGVKD. V shed 6 bases, J shed 3 bases, and the junction held 5 bases outside the gene matches. The CDR3 length is 13 residues. Written as DNA, the CDR3 is TGTGCCATCAGGATTTCAGGGGGCTACGAGCAGTACTTC. Translation: CAIRISGGYEQYF.